This is a list of T cell receptor beta chains from one sample in a study of blood T cell repertoires in COVID-19. The protocol was immunoSEQ multiplex PCR, while the TCRdb copy is restricted to in-frame clones and leaves out a portion. The sample carries just over 250,000 clones, around nine tenths recorded once. Material: peripheral blood. The receptor source for this set is a woman aged 70 to 79 with COVID-19, enrolled during active disease. CDR3s include the opening cysteine and the closing phenylalanine or tryptophan. D genes are given only for firm matches. Some rows have no size entry. The others give once, few or many, or a class for an expanded clone.

TRBJ1-1 . TRBV5-1 . CASSWGADATEAFF TGCGCCAGCAGCTGGGGAGCGGACGCAACTGAAGCTTTCTTT
TRBJ2-7 . TRBV29-1 once CSVDTSYEQYF TGCAGCGTTGACACATCTTACGAGCAGTACTTC
TRBJ1-2 TRBD1 TRBV5-4 . CASSLSRTGYGYTF TGTGCCAGCAGCTTGTCTAGGACAGGCTATGGCTACACCTTC
TRBJ1-1 . TRBV6-5 . CASSYSKRGRYTEAFF TGTGCCAGCAGTTACTCGAAGCGGGGGCGCTACACTGAAGCTTTCTTT
TRBJ1-2 . TRBV10-3 . CAISESVSIYGYTF TGTGCCATCAGTGAGTCGGTCAGTATCTATGGCTACACCTTC
TRBJ1-5 TRBD1 TRBV9 few CASSVGAGGRNQPQHF TGTGCCAGCAGCGTAGGGGCAGGGGGTCGTAATCAGCCCCAGCATTTT
TRBJ1-6 . TRBV6-6 . CASSLPAGQNSPLHF TGTGCCAGCAGCCTTCCCGCGGGTCAGAATTCACCCCTCCACTTT
TRBJ2-7 TRBD2 TRBV6-2/TRBV6-3 . CASSYSLSGTVF TGTGCCAGCAGTTACTCGCTTAGCGGGACGGTATTC
TRBJ1-1 . TRBV5-1 . CASSSGTTDTEAFF TGCGCCAGCAGCAGCGGGACAACAGACACTGAAGCTTTCTTT
TRBJ2-7 TRBD1 TRBV28 . CASKTGSYEQYF TGTGCCAGCAAGACAGGGAGCTACGAGCAGTACTTC
TRBJ2-1 . TRBV28 . CASNQGGSYNEQFF TGTGCCAGCAATCAGGGGGGCTCCTACAATGAGCAGTTCTTC
TRBJ2-7 TRBD2 TRBV7-9 once CASSLTSRGGNEQYF TGTGCCAGCAGCCTGACTTCTCGCGGGGGGAACGAGCAGTACTTC
TRBJ2-7 TRBD1 TRBV5-1 . CASSHDRDEQYF TGCGCCAGCAGCCACGACAGGGACGAGCAGTACTTC
TRBJ2-7 . TRBV30 once CAWRQRYEQYF TGTGCCTGGAGACAACGCTACGAGCAGTACTTC
TRBJ2-5 . TRBV3-1/TRBV3-2 once CASSQDRGETQYF TGTGCCAGCAGCCAAGACCGAGGAGAGACCCAGTACTTC
TRBJ1-2 . TRBV5-6 . CASSTYTRQFYGYTF TGTGCCAGCAGCACATACACCCGACAGTTCTATGGCTACACCTTC
TRBJ2-5 TRBD1 TRBV5-5 few CASSLQHGTGQETQYF TGTGCCAGCAGCTTACAGCACGGGACAGGGCAAGAGACCCAGTACTTC
TRBJ1-2 . TRBV19 . CASTVSGGNYGYTF TGTGCCAGTACGGTCTCGGGGGGTAACTATGGCTACACCTTC
TRBJ2-6 TRBD2 TRBV19 . CASSMFEAGALSGANVLTF TGTGCCAGTAGTATGTTCGAAGCGGGAGCGCTCTCTGGGGCCAACGTCCTGACTTTC
TRBJ2-7 TRBD1 TRBV19 . CASTPGTGTYEQYF TGTGCCAGTACGCCGGGGACAGGGACCTACGAGCAGTACTTC
TRBJ2-2 . TRBV30 . CAWSELGELFF TGTGCCTGGAGTGAACTGGGGGAGCTGTTTTTT
TRBJ1-4 TRBD1 TRBV6-5 . CASSYGRGNEKLFF TGTGCCAGCAGTTATGGCAGGGGGAATGAAAAACTGTTTTTT
TRBJ2-7 TRBD1 TRBV14 . CASSRTGYEQYF TGTGCCAGCAGTCGGACAGGCTACGAGCAGTACTTC
TRBJ1-2 . TRBV6-5 . CASSSGGASGYTF TGTGCCAGCAGTTCCGGGGGGGCTAGCGGCTACACCTTC
TRBJ1-1 . TRBV5-6 . CASSRRELTEAFF TGTGCCAGCAGCCGCCGGGAACTTACTGAAGCTTTCTTT
TRBJ2-7 TRBD2 TRBV6-5 . CASSHRTSGYEQYF TGTGCCAGCAGCCACCGGACTAGCGGATACGAGCAGTACTTC
TRBJ2-3 . TRBV6-5 . CASRRPTSPNTQYF TGTGCCAGCAGGCGGCCCACTAGTCCGAATACGCAGTATTTT
TRBJ1-1 TRBD1 TRBV23-1 . CASSHLDSVHRGTEAFF TGCGCCAGCAGTCATCTGGACTCGGTCCACAGGGGAACTGAAGCTTTCTTT
TRBJ2-7 TRBD2 TRBV5-8 . CASSLSGRAYEQYF TGTGCCAGCAGCTTGAGCGGGAGAGCCTACGAGCAGTACTTC
TRBJ2-5 TRBD2 TRBV7-3 . CASSRTGGSPETQYF TGTGCCAGCAGCCGAACGGGCGGGAGCCCGGAGACCCAGTACTTC
TRBJ1-2 . TRBV4-2 . CASSQDRDIYGYTF TGTGCCAGCAGCCAAGATAGGGACATCTATGGCTACACCTTC
TRBJ2-3 . TRBV28 few CASRIGGSSTDTQYF TGTGCCAGCAGAATCGGGGGATCTAGCACAGATACGCAGTATTTT
TRBJ2-4 TRBD1 TRBV19 . CASSVVQGVVAKNIQYF TGTGCCAGTAGTGTAGTCCAGGGGGTGGTAGCCAAAAACATTCAGTACTTC
TRBJ1-1 . TRBV6-1 . CASSEVAGANTEAFF TGTGCCAGCAGTGAAGTGGCAGGGGCGAACACTGAAGCTTTCTTT
TRBJ2-7 . TRBV11-2 . CASTARNGAYEQYF TGTGCCAGCACCGCGAGGAACGGAGCCTACGAGCAGTACTTC
TRBJ2-7 TRBD1 TRBV6-5 . CASMKTGIATYEQYF TGTGCCAGCATGAAGACAGGGATAGCCACCTACGAGCAGTACTTC
TRBJ1-1 . TRBV15 . CATSRLGTRRTEAFF TGTGCCACCAGCAGATTGGGGACAAGACGCACTGAAGCTTTCTTT
TRBJ1-4 . TRBV21-1 . CASSKPRQGKGKANEKLFF TGTGCCAGCAGCAAGCCAAGACAGGGGAAAGGAAAAGCTAATGAAAAACTGTTTTTT
TRBJ2-3 . TRBV5-1 . CASSPDIGPSTDTQYF TGCGCCAGCAGCCCCGACATCGGCCCTAGCACAGATACGCAGTATTTT
TRBJ2-7 TRBD2 TRBV4-1 . CASSQDGLAGTYEQYF TGCGCCAGCAGCCAAGATGGCCTAGCGGGCACCTACGAGCAGTACTTC
TRBJ2-5 . TRBV20-1 . CSASIGETQYF TGCAGTGCTAGTATCGGAGAGACCCAGTACTTC
TRBJ2-7 . TRBV30 few CAWSAQYEQYF TGTGCCTGGAGTGCCCAGTACGAGCAGTACTTC
TRBJ1-1 . TRBV11-2 few CASSPDGLEAFF TGTGCCAGCAGCCCGGACGGACTTGAAGCTTTCTTT
TRBJ2-2 TRBD2 TRBV19 once CASRAGGHTGELFF TGTGCCAGTAGAGCGGGAGGGCACACCGGGGAGCTGTTTTTT
TRBJ2-7 . TRBV4-2 . CASSFRVPIQGEQYF TGTGCCAGCAGCTTTCGGGTCCCGATCCAGGGAGAGCAGTACTTC